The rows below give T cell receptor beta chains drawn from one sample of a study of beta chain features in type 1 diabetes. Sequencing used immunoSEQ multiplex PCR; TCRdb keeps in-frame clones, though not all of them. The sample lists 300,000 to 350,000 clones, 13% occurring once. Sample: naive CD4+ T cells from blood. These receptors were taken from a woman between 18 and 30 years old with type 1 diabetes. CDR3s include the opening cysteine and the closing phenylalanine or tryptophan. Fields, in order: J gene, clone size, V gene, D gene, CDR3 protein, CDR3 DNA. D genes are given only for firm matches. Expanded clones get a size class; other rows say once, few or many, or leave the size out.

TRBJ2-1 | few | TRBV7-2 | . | CASSPWSEQFF | TGTGCCAGCAGCCCCTGGAGTGAGCAGTTCTTC
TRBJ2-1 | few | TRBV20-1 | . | CSALNEQFF | TGCAGTGCTCTGAATGAGCAGTTCTTC
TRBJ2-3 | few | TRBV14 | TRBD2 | CASSQRSGGGTQYF | TGTGCCAGCAGCCAACGATCGGGAGGAGGTACGCAGTATTTT
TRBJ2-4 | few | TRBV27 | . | CASSPLDRDGGIQYF | TGTGCCAGCAGTCCTCTAGACAGAGACGGGGGCATTCAGTACTTC
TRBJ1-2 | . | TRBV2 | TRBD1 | CASSRGGRDRWYYGYTF | TGTGCCAGCTCCCGGGGGGGGCGGGACAGATGGTACTATGGCTACACCTTC
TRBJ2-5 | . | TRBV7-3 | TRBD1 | CASSLSGQGQETQYF | TGTGCCAGCAGCCTATCGGGACAGGGGCAAGAGACCCAGTACTTC
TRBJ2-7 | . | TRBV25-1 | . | CASSAAVSVYEQYF | TGTGCCAGCAGTGCAGCAGTAAGCGTTTACGAGCAGTACTTC
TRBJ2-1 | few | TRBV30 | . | CAWSAQSEQFF | TGTGCCTGGAGCGCACAGAGTGAGCAGTTCTTC
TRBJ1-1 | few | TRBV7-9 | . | CASSLGQNTEAFF | TGTGCCAGCAGCTTAGGGCAGAACACTGAAGCTTTCTTT
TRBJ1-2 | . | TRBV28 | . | CASRSGLGGYTF | TGTGCCAGCAGGTCTGGGCTGGGCGGCTACACCTTC
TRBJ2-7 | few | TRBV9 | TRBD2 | CASSVTSGRFDYEQYF | TGTGCCAGCAGCGTAACTAGCGGGAGGTTCGACTACGAGCAGTACTTC
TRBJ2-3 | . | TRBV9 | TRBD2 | CASSVFAGLAGGGLNTQYF | TGTGCCAGCAGCGTATTCGCCGGACTAGCGGGAGGAGGGTTGAATACGCAGTATTTT
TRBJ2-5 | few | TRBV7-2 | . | CASSLAALQETQYF | TGTGCCAGCAGCTTAGCAGCGTTACAAGAGACCCAGTACTTC
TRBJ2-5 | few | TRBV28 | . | CASSLFIQETQYF | TGTGCCAGCAGTCTTTTTATCCAAGAGACCCAGTACTTC
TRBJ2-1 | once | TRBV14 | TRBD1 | CASSQGDSLYNEQFF | TGTGCCAGCAGCCAGGGGGACAGCCTATACAATGAGCAGTTCTTC
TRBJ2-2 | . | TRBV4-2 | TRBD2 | CASSSGTSGSGELFF | TGTGCCAGCAGCTCCGGGACTAGTGGGTCCGGGGAGCTGTTTTTT
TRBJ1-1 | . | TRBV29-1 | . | CSVLRQVNTEAFF | TGCAGCGTTCTTCGACAGGTGAACACTGAAGCTTTCTTT
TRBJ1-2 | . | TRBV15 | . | CATSRAGQILYGYTF | TGTGCCACCAGCAGGGCCGGACAGATCCTCTATGGCTACACCTTC
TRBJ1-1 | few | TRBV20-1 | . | CSAPGSLEAFF | TGCAGTGCCCCGGGGAGCCTGGAAGCTTTCTTT
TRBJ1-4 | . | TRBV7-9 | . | CASSQNQAPPEKLFF | TGTGCCAGCAGCCAAAATCAAGCGCCTCCTGAAAAACTGTTTTTT
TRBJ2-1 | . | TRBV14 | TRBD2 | CASSRGTSRSVEQFF | TGTGCCAGCAGCCGAGGGACTAGCAGATCTGTGGAGCAGTTCTTC
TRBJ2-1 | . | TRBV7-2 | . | CASTSYGPAGEQFF | TGTGCCAGCACCTCTTATGGGCCTGCGGGAGAGCAGTTCTTC
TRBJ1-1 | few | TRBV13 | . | CASSLERPLSF | TGTGCCAGCAGCTTAGAGAGGCCTCTCTCTTTT
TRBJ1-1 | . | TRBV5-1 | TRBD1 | CASSWTGDLTEAFF | TGCGCCAGCAGCTGGACAGGGGATTTGACTGAAGCTTTCTTT
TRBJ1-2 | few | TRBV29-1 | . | CSVEDARVHGYTF | TGCAGCGTTGAAGATGCCAGGGTCCACGGCTACACCTTC
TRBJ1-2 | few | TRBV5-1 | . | CASSLVAGPNYGYTF | TGCGCCAGCAGCTTGGTGGCAGGGCCTAACTATGGCTACACCTTC
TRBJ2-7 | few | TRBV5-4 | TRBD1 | CASSPGQRPYEQYF | TGTGCCAGCAGCCCGGGACAGAGACCATACGAGCAGTACTTC
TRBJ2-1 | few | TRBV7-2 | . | CASSLDGLLQFF | TGTGCCAGCAGCTTAGATGGCCTCCTTCAGTTCTTC
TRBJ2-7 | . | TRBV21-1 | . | CASSAHTSGSRKQYF | TGTGCCAGCAGCGCACATACTAGCGGGAGTCGGAAGCAGTACTTC
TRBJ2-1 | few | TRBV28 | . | CASSTSSRYNEQFF | TGTGCCAGCAGTACTAGTAGCCGATACAATGAGCAGTTCTTC
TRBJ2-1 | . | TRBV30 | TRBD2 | CAWNAASGRSSYNEQFF | TGTGCCTGGAACGCGGCTAGCGGGAGATCCTCCTACAATGAGCAGTTCTTC
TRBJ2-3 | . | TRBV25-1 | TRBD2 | CASRRAGAEDTQYF | TGTGCCAGCAGGAGAGCGGGAGCGGAAGATACGCAGTATTTT
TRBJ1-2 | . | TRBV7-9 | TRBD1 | CASSLLITGAKANYGYTF | TGTGCCAGCAGCCTACTGATAACAGGGGCCAAAGCTAACTATGGCTACACCTTC
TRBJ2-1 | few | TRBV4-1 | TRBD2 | CASSHFRTSGSYNEQFF | TGCGCCAGCAGCCATTTTCGGACTAGCGGTTCCTACAATGAGCAGTTCTTC
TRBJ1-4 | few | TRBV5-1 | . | CASSTRGQFGEKLFF | TGCGCCAGCAGCACGCGAGGACAGTTCGGAGAAAAACTGTTTTTT
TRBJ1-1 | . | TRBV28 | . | CASSSLSSEAFF | TGTGCCAGCAGCTCCCTTTCGTCTGAAGCTTTCTTT
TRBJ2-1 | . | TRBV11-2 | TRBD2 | CASSSGLAGAPEQFF | TGTGCCAGCAGCTCCGGACTAGCGGGAGCACCAGAGCAGTTCTTC
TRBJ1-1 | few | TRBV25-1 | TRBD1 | CASSESRQGGTEAFF | TGTGCCAGCAGTGAATCTCGACAGGGCGGCACTGAAGCTTTCTTT
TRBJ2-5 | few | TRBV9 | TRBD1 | CASSTRQGRETQYF | TGTGCCAGCAGCACACGACAGGGCCGAGAGACCCAGTACTTC
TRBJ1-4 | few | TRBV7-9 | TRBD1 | CASSPGQGFEKLFF | TGTGCCAGCAGCCCGGGACAGGGGTTTGAAAAACTGTTTTTT
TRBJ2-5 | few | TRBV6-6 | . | CASSYSRRQGGETQYF | TGTGCCAGCAGTTACTCTCGCAGACAGGGAGGCGAGACCCAGTACTTC
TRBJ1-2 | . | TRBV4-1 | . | CASSQLPFGGALGGYTF | TGCGCCAGCAGCCAACTCCCCTTTGGAGGGGCCTTAGGGGGCTACACCTTC
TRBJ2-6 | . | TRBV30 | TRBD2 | CAWSVLTGLAAGANVLTF | TGTGCCTGGAGTGTATTGACGGGACTAGCGGCTGGGGCCAACGTCCTGACTTTC
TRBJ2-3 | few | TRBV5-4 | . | CASSFTAGRKTDTQYF | TGTGCCAGCAGCTTTACGGCGGGACGGAAGACAGATACGCAGTATTTT
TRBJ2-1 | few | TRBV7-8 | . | CASSWRDFSSYNEQFF | TGTGCCAGCAGCTGGAGGGACTTCAGCTCCTACAATGAGCAGTTCTTC
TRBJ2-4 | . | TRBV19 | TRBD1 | CASSPTGSKNIQYF | TGTGCCAGTAGTCCGACAGGGTCTAAAAACATTCAGTACTTC
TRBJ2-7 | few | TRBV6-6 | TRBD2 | CATHAGGAPYEQYF | TGTGCCACCCATGCGGGAGGCGCTCCATACGAGCAGTACTTC
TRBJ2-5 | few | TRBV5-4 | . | CASSGPGHSQETQYF | TGTGCCAGCAGCGGTCCGGGACACTCCCAAGAGACCCAGTACTTC